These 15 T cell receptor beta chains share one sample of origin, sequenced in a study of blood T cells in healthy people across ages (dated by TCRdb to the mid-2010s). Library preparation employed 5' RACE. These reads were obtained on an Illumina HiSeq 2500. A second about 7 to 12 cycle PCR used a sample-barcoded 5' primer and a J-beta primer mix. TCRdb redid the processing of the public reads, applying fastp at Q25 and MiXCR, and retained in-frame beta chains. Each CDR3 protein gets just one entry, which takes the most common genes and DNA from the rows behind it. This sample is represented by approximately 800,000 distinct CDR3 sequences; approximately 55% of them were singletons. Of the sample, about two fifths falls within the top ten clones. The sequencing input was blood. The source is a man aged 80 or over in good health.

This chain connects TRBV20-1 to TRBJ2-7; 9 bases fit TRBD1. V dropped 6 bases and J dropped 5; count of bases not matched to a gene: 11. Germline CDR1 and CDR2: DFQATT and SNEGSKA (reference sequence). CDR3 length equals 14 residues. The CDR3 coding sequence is TGCAGTGCCAGACCGGGACAGGGCGGCAACGAGCAGTACTTC. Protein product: CSARPGQGGNEQYF.

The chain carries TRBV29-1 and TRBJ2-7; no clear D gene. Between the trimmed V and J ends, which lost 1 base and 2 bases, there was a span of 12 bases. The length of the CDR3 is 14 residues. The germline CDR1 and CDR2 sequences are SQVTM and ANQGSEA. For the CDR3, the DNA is TGCAGCGTTGAAGTAGTCGTGAACGCCTACGAGCAGTACTTC. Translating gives CSVEVVVNAYEQYF.

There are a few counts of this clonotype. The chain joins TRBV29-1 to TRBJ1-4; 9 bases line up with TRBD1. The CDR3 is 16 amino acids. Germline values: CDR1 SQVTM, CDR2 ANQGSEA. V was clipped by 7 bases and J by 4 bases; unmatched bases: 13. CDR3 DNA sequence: TGCAGCGCCCTTGGGGCCACAGGGGGCAATAATGAAAAACTGTTTTTT. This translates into CSALGATGGNNEKLFF.

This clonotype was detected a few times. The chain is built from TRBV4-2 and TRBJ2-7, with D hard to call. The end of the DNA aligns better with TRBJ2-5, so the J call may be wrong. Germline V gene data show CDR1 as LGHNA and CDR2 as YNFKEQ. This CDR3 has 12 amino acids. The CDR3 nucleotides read TGTGCCAGCAGCCGGGAAGGGGAGACCCAGTACTTC. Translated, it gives CASSREGETQYF.

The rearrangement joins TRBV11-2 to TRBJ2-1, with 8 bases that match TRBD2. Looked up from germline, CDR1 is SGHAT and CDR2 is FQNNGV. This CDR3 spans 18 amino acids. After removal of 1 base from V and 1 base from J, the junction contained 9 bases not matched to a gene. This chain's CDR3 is CASSLGRASGRSYNEQFF. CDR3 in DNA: TGTGCCAGCAGCTTAGGGAGGGCTAGCGGGCGTTCCTACAATGAGCAGTTCTTC.

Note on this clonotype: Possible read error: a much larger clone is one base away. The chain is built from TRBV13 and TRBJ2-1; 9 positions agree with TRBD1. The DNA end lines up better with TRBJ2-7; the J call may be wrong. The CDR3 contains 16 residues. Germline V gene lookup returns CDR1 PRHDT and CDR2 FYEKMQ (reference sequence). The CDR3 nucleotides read TGTGCCAGCAGCAGCACCGGGACAGGGAGGGTCAATGAGCAGTACTTC. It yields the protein CASSSTGTGRVNEQYF.

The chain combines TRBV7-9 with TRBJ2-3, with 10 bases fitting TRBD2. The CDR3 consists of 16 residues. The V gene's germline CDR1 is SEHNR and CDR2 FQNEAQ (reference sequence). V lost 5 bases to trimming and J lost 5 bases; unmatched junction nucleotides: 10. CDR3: CASSRLAGGMGDTQYF. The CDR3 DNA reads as TGTGCCAGCAGCCGACTAGCGGGCGGTATGGGAGATACGCAGTATTTT.

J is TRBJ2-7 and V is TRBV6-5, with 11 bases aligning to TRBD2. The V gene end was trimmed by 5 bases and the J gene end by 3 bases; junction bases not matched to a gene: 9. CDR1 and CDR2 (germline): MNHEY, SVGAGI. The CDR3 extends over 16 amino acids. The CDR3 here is CASSQTPLAGVYEQYF. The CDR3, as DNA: TGTGCCAGCAGTCAAACCCCACTAGCGGGAGTCTACGAGCAGTACTTC.

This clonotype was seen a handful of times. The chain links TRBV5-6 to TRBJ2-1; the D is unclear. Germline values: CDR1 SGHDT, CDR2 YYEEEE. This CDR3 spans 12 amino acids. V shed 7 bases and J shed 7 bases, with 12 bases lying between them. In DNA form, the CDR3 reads TGTGCCAGCCGATACGAGAGGAATGAGCAGTTCTTC. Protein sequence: CASRYERNEQFF.

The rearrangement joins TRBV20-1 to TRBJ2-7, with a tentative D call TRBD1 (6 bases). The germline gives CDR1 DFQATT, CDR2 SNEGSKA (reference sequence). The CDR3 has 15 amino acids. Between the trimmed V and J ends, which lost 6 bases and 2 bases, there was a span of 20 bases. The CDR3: CSANPEWDTTYEQYF. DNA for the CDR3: TGCAGTGCCAACCCTGAATGGGACACCACCTACGAGCAGTACTTC.

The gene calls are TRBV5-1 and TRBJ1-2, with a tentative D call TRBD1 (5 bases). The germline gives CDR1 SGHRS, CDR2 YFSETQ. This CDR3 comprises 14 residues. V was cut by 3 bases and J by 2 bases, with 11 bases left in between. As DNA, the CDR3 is TGCGCCAGCAGCTCGTTCGACAGCAACTATGGCTACACCTTC. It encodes CASSSFDSNYGYTF. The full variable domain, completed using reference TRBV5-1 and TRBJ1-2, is KAGVTQTPRYLIKTRGQQVTLSCSPISGHRSVSWYQQTPGQGLQFLFEYFSETQRNKGNFPGRFSGRQFSNSRSEMNVSTLELGDSALYLCASSSFDSNYGYTFGSGTRLTVV.

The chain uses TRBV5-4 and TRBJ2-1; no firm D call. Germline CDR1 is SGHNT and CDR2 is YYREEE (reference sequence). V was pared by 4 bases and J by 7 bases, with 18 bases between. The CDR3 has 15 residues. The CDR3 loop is CASSPGVTLGNEQFF. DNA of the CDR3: TGTGCCAGCAGCCCCGGTGTAACGCTTGGGAATGAGCAGTTCTTC. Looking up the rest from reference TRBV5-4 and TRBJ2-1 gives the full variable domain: ETGVTQSPTHLIKTRGQQVTLRCSSQSGHNTVSWYQQALGQGPQFIFQYYREEENGRGNFPPRFSGLQFPNYSSELNVNALELDDSALYLCASSPGVTLGNEQFFGPGTRLTVL.

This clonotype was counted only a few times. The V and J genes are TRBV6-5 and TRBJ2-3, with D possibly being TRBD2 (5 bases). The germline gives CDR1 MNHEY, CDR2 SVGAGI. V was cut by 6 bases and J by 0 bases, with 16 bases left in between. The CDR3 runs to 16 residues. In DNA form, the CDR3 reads TGTGCCAGCAGCCTACTTTCCGGGAAAAGCACAGATACGCAGTATTTT. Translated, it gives CASSLLSGKSTDTQYF.

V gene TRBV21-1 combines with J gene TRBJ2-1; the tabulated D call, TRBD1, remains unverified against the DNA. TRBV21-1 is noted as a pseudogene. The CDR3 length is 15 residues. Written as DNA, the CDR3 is TGTGCCAGCAGCAAAGGTCCCTTACTCTACAATGAGCAGTTCTTC. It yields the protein CASSKGPLLYNEQFF.

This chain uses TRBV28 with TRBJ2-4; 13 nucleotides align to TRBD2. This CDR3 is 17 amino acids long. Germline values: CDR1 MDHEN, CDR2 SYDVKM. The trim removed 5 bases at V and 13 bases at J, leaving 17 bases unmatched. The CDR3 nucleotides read TGTGCCAGCAGTCCATCCGGACTAGCGGGAGTCCCCAATGAGCAGTACTTC. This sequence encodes CASSPSGLAGVPNEQYF.